This T cell receptor (beta chain) was profiled in a study of T-cell reconstitution after alpha-beta-depleted transplantation in children. The CDR3 spans 11 residues. The germline gives CDR1 DFQATT, CDR2 SNEGSKA (reference sequence). Unique molecular identifiers featured in how the TCRbeta library was prepared. Using its own MiXCR run on the PCR reads, TCRdb lists one record per CDR3 protein. The sample gives some 400,000 distinct CDR3 sequences, about a fifth of which show up once; around 3.9% is in the top ten. The TCR originated in a human donor who donated a stem cell graft to a child with acute myeloid leukemia. This material consisted of PBMCs from the stem cell graft donor, taken from the stem cell graft. The chain uses TRBV20-1 and TRBJ1-2; 9 nucleotides match TRBD1. The CDR3 loop reads CKGQGTYGYTF. The DNA for the CDR3 is TGCAAAGGACAGGGGACCTATGGCTACACCTTC.